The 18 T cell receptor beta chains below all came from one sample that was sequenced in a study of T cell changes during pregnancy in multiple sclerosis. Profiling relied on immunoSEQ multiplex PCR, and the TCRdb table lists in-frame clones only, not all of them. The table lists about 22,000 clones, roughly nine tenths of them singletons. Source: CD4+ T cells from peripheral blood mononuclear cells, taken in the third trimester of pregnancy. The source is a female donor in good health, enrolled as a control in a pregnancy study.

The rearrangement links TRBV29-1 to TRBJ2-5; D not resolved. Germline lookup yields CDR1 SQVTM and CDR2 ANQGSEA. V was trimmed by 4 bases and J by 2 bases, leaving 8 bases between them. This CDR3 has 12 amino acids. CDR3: CSVGAGQETQYF. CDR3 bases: TGCAGCGTTGGGGCAGGTCAAGAGACCCAGTACTTC.

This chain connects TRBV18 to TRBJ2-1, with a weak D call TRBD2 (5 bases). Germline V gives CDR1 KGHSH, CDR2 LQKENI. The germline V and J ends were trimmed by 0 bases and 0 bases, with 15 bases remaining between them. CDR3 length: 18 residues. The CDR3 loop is CASSPPFAGASSYNEQFF. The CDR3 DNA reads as TGTGCCAGCTCACCACCATTCGCGGGCGCTAGCTCCTACAATGAGCAGTTCTTC.

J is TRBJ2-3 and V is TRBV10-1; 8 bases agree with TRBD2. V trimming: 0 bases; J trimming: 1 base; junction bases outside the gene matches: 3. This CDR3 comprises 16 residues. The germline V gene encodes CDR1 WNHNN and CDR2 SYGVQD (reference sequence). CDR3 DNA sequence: TGCGCCAGCAGTGAGTCTACGCGGGGGGGCACAGATACGCAGTATTTT. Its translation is CASSESTRGGTDTQYF.

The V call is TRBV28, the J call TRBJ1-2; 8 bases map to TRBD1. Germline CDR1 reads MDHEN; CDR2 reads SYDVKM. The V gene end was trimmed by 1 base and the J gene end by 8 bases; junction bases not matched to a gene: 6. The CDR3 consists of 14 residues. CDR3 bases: TGTGCCAGCAGTTTATTCACAACAGGGGGAGGCTACACCTTC. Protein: CASSLFTTGGGYTF.

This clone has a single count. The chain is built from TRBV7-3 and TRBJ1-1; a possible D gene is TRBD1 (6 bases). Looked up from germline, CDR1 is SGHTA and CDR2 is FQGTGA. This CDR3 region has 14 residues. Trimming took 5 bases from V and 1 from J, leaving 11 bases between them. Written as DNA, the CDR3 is TGTGCCAGCAGCGCAGGGGTGGGGAACACTGAAGCTTTCTTT. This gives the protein CASSAGVGNTEAFF.

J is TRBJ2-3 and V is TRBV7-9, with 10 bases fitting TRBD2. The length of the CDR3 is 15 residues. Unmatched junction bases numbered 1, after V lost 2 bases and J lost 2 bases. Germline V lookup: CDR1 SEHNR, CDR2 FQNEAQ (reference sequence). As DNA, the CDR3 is TGTGCCAGCAGCTTACTAGCGGGAGCCACAGATACGCAGTATTTT. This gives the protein CASSLLAGATDTQYF.

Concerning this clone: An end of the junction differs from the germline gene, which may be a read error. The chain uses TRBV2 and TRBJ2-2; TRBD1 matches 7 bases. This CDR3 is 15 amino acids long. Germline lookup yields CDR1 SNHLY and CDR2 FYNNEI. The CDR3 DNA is TGTGCCGGCAGAGTAGACAGGGCGGACACCGGGGAGCTGTTTTTT. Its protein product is CAGRVDRADTGELFF.

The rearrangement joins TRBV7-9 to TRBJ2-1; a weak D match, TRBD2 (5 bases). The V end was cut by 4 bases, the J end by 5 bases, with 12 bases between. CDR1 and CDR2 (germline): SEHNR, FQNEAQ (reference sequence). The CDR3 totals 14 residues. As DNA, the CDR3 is TGTGCCAGCAGCTATCGGGGTGGACACAATGAGCAGTTCTTC. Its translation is CASSYRGGHNEQFF.

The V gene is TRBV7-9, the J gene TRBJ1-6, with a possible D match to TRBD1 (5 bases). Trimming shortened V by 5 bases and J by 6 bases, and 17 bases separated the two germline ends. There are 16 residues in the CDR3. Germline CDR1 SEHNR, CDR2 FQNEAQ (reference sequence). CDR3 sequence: CASSRAGGVSNSPLHF. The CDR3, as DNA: TGTGCCAGCAGCCGGGCCGGGGGGGTGAGTAATTCACCCCTCCACTTT.

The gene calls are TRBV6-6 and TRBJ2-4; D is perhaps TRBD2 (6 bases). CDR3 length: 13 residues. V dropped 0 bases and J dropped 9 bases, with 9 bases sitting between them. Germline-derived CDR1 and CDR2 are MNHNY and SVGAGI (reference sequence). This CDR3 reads CASSYSMGGIQYF. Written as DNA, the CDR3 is TGTGCCAGCAGTTACTCGATGGGAGGCATTCAGTACTTC.

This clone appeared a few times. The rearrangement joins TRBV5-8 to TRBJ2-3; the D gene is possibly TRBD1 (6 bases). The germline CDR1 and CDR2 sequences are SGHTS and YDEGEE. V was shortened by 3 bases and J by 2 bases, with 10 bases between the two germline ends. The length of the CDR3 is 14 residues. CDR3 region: CASSSWTVTDTQYF. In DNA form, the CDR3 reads TGTGCCAGCAGCTCATGGACAGTCACAGATACGCAGTATTTT.

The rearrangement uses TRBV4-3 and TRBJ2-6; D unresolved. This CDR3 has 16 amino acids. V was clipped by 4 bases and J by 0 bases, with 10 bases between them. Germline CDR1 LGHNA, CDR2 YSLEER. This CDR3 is CASSRIEASGANVLTF. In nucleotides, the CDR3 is TGCGCCAGCAGCCGAATTGAAGCCTCTGGGGCCAACGTCCTGACTTTC.

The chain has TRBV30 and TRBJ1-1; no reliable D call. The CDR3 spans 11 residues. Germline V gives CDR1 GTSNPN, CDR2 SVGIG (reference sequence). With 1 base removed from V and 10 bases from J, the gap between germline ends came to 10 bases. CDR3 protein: CAWSEEEGAFF. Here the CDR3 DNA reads TGTGCCTGGAGTGAGGAAGAGGGAGCTTTCTTT.

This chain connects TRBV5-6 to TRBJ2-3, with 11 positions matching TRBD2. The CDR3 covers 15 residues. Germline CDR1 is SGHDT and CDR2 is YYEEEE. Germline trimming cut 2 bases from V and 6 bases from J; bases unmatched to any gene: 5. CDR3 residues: CASSFRTSGRDTQYF. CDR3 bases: TGTGCCAGCAGCTTCCGGACTAGCGGGCGGGATACGCAGTATTTT.

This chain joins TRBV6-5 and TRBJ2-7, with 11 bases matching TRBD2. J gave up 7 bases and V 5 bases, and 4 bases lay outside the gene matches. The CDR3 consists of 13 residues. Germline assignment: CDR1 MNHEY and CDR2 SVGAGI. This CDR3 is CASSRLAGGEQYF. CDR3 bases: TGTGCCAGCAGTCGGCTAGCGGGAGGAGAGCAGTACTTC.

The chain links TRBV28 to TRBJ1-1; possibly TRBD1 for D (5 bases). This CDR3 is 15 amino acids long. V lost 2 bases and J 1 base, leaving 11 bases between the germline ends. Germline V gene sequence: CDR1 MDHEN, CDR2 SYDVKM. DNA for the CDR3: TGTGCCAGCAGTTTAAAGGGGTCCAGGAACACTGAAGCTTTCTTT. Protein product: CASSLKGSRNTEAFF.

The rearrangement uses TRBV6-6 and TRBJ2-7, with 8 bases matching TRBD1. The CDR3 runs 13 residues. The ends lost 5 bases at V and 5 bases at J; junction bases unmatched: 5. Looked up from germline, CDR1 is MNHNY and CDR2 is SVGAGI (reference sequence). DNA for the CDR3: TGTGCCAGCAGTCGACAGGGGAGCAACGAGCAGTACTTC. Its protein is CASSRQGSNEQYF.

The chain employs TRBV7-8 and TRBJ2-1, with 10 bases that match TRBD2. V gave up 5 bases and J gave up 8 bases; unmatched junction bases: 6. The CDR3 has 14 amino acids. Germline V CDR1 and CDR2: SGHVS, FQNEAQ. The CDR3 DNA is TGTGCCAGCAGCGAGCGGGAGGGCCACTATGAGCAGTTCTTC. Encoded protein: CASSEREGHYEQFF.